A selection of T cell receptor beta chains follows, all from one sample in a study of beta chain features in type 1 diabetes. Produced via immunoSEQ multiplex PCR; TCRdb's table is partial and in-frame only. The sample includes around 600,000 clones, 9.5% to 15% of them seen just once. The sample consisted of naive CD4+ T cells from blood. The receptors were sampled from a man aged 25-45 years with type 1 diabetes. Each CDR3 is given with its conserved first and last residue. The D gene is left open where the match is weak. Some rows mark clone size as missing; the rest say once, few, many or name a class of expanded clone.

>TRBJ1-1|TRBV7-9|.|few
TGTGCCAGCAATCCTGAAGCTTTCTTT
CASNPEAFF
>TRBJ2-4|TRBV15|.|.
TGTGCCACCGGGCCCCCCGGGGGAGGCAAAAACATTCAGTACTTC
CATGPPGGGKNIQYF
>TRBJ1-3|TRBV14|.|few
TGTGCCAGCAGCCAAGATGAACTCCGCTCTGGAAACACCATATATTTT
CASSQDELRSGNTIYF
>TRBJ1-1|TRBV9|.|.
TGTGCCAGCAGCCGAATTCAGGGGATGAACACTGAAGCTTTCTTT
CASSRIQGMNTEAFF
>TRBJ1-1|TRBV29-1|TRBD1|.
TGCAGCGTTGCCGGGACAGCGAACACTGAAGCTTTCTTT
CSVAGTANTEAFF
>TRBJ2-7|TRBV7-2|TRBD2|.
TGTGCCAGCAGCTTAGTGGTACTAGCGGGGGTTGCACCCTACGAGCAGTACTTC
CASSLVVLAGVAPYEQYF
>TRBJ2-5|TRBV10-3|.|.
TGTGCCATCAGTGAGTTCCTGGGGGAGACCCAGTACTTC
CAISEFLGETQYF
>TRBJ1-5|TRBV2|.|few
TGTGCCAGCAGCTACGATCAGCCCCAGCATTTT
CASSYDQPQHF
>TRBJ2-7|TRBV7-9|.|few
TGTGCCAGCAGCTGGGCCCGTTCCTCCTACGAGCAGTACTTC
CASSWARSSYEQYF
>TRBJ2-7|TRBV28|.|.
TGTGCCAGCCACGGGTGGCCCAATGGCCACGAGCAGTACTTC
CASHGWPNGHEQYF
>TRBJ1-5|TRBV10-3|TRBD1|few
TGTGCCATCAGTGCAGGGACAGTGTTGAATCAGCCCCAGCATTTT
CAISAGTVLNQPQHF
>TRBJ1-2|TRBV19|.|.
TGTGCCAGCCACACTGGGGCATCCGGCGGCTACACCTTC
CASHTGASGGYTF
>TRBJ1-6|TRBV9|.|few
TGTGCCAGCAGCGTAGGAATGGGTTCACCCCTCCACTTT
CASSVGMGSPLHF
>TRBJ1-4|TRBV4-3|.|.
TGCGCCAGCAGCCAAGGAAACAGCCTCGCAACTAATGAAAAACTGTTTTTT
CASSQGNSLATNEKLFF
>TRBJ2-5|TRBV27|.|few
TGTGCCAGCAGGAATACAGGGACAGAGACCCAGTACTTC
CASRNTGTETQYF
>TRBJ2-7|TRBV28|.|few
TGTGCCAGCAGTTTGGAGAGGGGTATCGACGAGCAGTACTTC
CASSLERGIDEQYF
>TRBJ1-4|TRBV4-2|TRBD1|few
TGTGCCAGCAGCCAAGCGGGGACAGTCTCCGGGAAACTGTTTTTT
CASSQAGTVSGKLFF
>TRBJ2-3|TRBV7-6|.|few
TGTGCCAGCAGCTTAGCGCCCCGGGAAGATACGCAGTATTTT
CASSLAPREDTQYF
>TRBJ2-3|TRBV13|.|.
TGTGCCAGCACCCTCCGGACGGCTAGCACAGATACGCAGTATTTT
CASTLRTASTDTQYF
>TRBJ1-4|TRBV29-1|.|few
TGCAGCGTTCTGGCAGGGCTTAATGAAAAACTGTTTTTT
CSVLAGLNEKLFF
>TRBJ2-3|TRBV20-1|.|few
TGCAGTGTCGCCCGCACAGATACGCAGTATTTT
CSVARTDTQYF
>TRBJ2-3|TRBV6-1|.|.
TGTGCCAGCAGTGAGCCCCTAGATACGCAGTATTTT
CASSEPLDTQYF